Shown below are 17 T cell receptor beta chains from a single sample sequenced in a study of cytomegalovirus exposure and HLA in healthy donors. In the PCR, 60 Vbeta and 13 Jbeta primers were used. The table came from immunoSEQ multiplex PCR; TCRdb's copy has only in-frame clones and leaves some out. This sample has some 140,000 clones, with roughly three quarters found just once. Specimen: PBMCs. These receptors originate from a middle-aged woman in good health and CMV-seronegative.

V gene TRBV10-3 combines with J gene TRBJ1-2, with 9 bases aligning to TRBD1. J gave up 8 bases and V 10 bases, and 11 bases lay outside the gene matches. This CDR3 has 13 amino acids. Germline V CDR1 and CDR2: ENHRY, SYGVKD. CDR3 protein: CATGLGQGDGYTF. The CDR3 nucleotides are TGTGCCACCGGACTGGGACAGGGAGACGGCTACACCTTC.

The V gene is TRBV4-3, the J gene TRBJ2-7, with 7 bases fitting TRBD1. V lost 3 bases and J lost 0; bases outside the gene matches: 8. This CDR3 spans 16 amino acids. The germline CDR1 and CDR2 sequences are LGHNA and YSLEER. CDR3 loop: CASSHLTGVASYEQYF. The CDR3 DNA reads TGCGCCAGCAGCCATCTTACAGGGGTCGCCTCCTACGAGCAGTACTTC.

This clone was seen only once. This chain uses TRBV2 with TRBJ1-5, with D unresolved. V was trimmed by 7 bases and J by 1 base, leaving 14 bases between them. The CDR3 loop spans 15 amino acids. Germline V lookup: CDR1 SNHLY, CDR2 FYNNEI. The CDR3 nucleotides read TGTGCCAGCAAACACCCCGGCGGGAGCAATCAGCCCCAGCATTTT. Translation: CASKHPGGSNQPQHF.

This clone has just a few counts. V is TRBV28 and J is TRBJ1-3; 10 positions agree with TRBD1. V was clipped by 6 bases and J by 2 bases; unmatched bases: 1. CDR1 and CDR2 from the germline V gene are MDHEN and SYDVKM. This CDR3 contains 14 residues. Here the CDR3 DNA reads TGTGCCAGCAGGACAGGGGGCACTGGAAACACCATATATTTT. Amino acid sequence: CASRTGGTGNTIYF.

V usage is TRBV6-1 and J usage is TRBJ1-6; possibly TRBD1 for D (6 bases). Germline-derived CDR1 and CDR2 are MNHNS and SASEGT. Trimming stripped 2 bases from V and 10 bases from J, with 18 bases between. The CDR3 runs to 16 residues. CDR3 amino acids: CASSELLTGRGSPLHF. The CDR3, as DNA: TGTGCCAGCAGTGAACTCCTTACAGGGAGAGGATCACCCCTCCACTTT.

This chain links TRBV19 with TRBJ1-2, with 7 bases aligning to TRBD1. Looked up from germline, CDR1 is LNHDA and CDR2 is SQIVND (reference sequence). The CDR3 is 15 amino acids. V shed 4 bases and J 1 base; nucleotides not matched to a gene: 6. CDR3 residues: CASSRTWDSNYGYTF. For the CDR3, the DNA is TGTGCCAGTAGTAGAACTTGGGACAGTAACTATGGCTACACCTTC.

The chain recombines TRBV30 with TRBJ2-6, with TRBD1 identical over 8 bases. V shed 5 bases and J 0 bases; nucleotides not matched to a gene: 12. The germline gives CDR1 GTSNPN, CDR2 SVGIG (reference sequence). The CDR3 sequence is 18 residues long. The CDR3 region has the DNA TGTGCCTGGGAAGGAACAGGGGGTCGAAACTCTGGGGCCAACGTCCTGACTTTC. Translated: CAWEGTGGRNSGANVLTF.

This chain joins TRBV4-3 and TRBJ2-3, with D possibly matching TRBD1 (6 bases). The CDR3 spans 14 residues. The V gene's germline CDR1 is LGHNA and CDR2 YSLEER. V lost 3 bases and J 4 bases, leaving 11 bases between the germline ends. The CDR3 spells CASSHLGGSDTQYF. The CDR3 nucleotides are TGCGCCAGCAGCCACCTAGGGGGTTCAGATACGCAGTATTTT.

The gene calls are TRBV7-2 and TRBJ1-1, with D tentatively TRBD1 (5 bases). The CDR3 spans 13 residues. Germline CDR1 SGHTA, CDR2 FQGNSA. V lost 2 bases and J lost 1, with 5 bases in between. The DNA for the CDR3 is TGTGCCAGCAGCTTACAGGGGAACACTGAAGCTTTCTTT. As protein: CASSLQGNTEAFF.

This chain connects TRBV19 to TRBJ1-1; D is ambiguous. Between the trimmed V and J ends, which lost 11 bases and 0 bases, there was a span of 13 bases. Germline V lookup: CDR1 LNHDA, CDR2 SQIVND (reference sequence). The CDR3 runs to 13 residues. The CDR3 protein is CASNPRMNTEAFF. The CDR3 DNA is TGTGCCTCAAACCCCAGGATGAACACTGAAGCTTTCTTT.

The chain combines TRBV30 with TRBJ2-7; the match to TRBD1 covers 7 bases. The trim removed 2 bases at V and 1 base at J, leaving 5 bases unmatched. Germline CDR1 GTSNPN, CDR2 SVGIG (reference sequence). The CDR3 length is 14 residues. The CDR3 DNA reads as TGTGCCTGGAGTCCTTTGACAGGGTCCTACGAGCAGTACTTC. Protein: CAWSPLTGSYEQYF.

The chain couples TRBV5-1 to TRBJ2-3, with D perhaps matching TRBD2 (5 bases). The germline V gene has CDR1 SGHRS and CDR2 YFSETQ. The V end was cut by 0 bases, the J end by 8 bases, with 16 bases between. The CDR3 totals 15 residues. The CDR3 sequence: CASSLDGRPAGTQYF. CDR3 nucleotides: TGCGCCAGCAGCTTGGATGGCAGGCCCGCGGGTACGCAGTATTTT.

This clone was seen once. This chain connects TRBV11-2 to TRBJ2-5; 10 nucleotides match TRBD2. The length of the CDR3 is 16 residues. The V segment lost 0 bases and the J segment 4 bases; nucleotides outside the gene matches: 5. The germline gives CDR1 SGHAT, CDR2 FQNNGV. The CDR3 protein is CASSLDRAGGRETQYF. As DNA, the CDR3 is TGTGCCAGCAGCTTAGATCGAGCGGGAGGGAGAGAGACCCAGTACTTC.

The chain uses TRBV7-2 and TRBJ1-6; 7 positions agree with TRBD1. The CDR3 totals 15 residues. Germline V gene sequence: CDR1 SGHTA, CDR2 FQGNSA. V was pared by 0 bases and J by 7 bases, with 3 bases of the junction left unmatched. The CDR3 region is CASSLATGLNSPLHF. The CDR3 nucleotides read TGTGCCAGCAGCTTAGCGACAGGGTTGAATTCACCCCTCCACTTT.

J is TRBJ2-5 and V is TRBV7-3, with a tentative D call TRBD1 (5 bases). The V gene's germline CDR1 is SGHTA and CDR2 FQGTGA. The CDR3 runs 15 residues. V shed 0 bases and J shed 1 base, with 9 bases lying between them. The CDR3 sequence is CASSLTLQVQETQYF. The DNA of the CDR3 is TGTGCCAGCAGCTTAACGTTACAGGTCCAAGAGACCCAGTACTTC.

The chain employs TRBV6-6 and TRBJ1-6, with D possibly being TRBD1 (5 bases). The CDR3 has 15 residues. The germline V gene has CDR1 MNHNY and CDR2 SVGAGI (reference sequence). The V end was cut by 11 bases, the J end by 2 bases, with 16 bases between. In DNA, the CDR3 is TGTGCCGCTCAAGGAGGGGCTCCCTATAATTCACCCCTCCACTTT. It yields the protein CAAQGGAPYNSPLHF.

The gene calls are TRBV5-5 and TRBJ2-1; 13 bases agree with TRBD2. The V and J ends lost 3 bases and 1 base, in that order; junction bases with no gene match: 13. CDR1 and CDR2 (germline): SGHKS, YYEKEE (reference sequence). The CDR3 consists of 20 residues. The CDR3 loop is CASSSSLLAGGRTSYNEQFF. The CDR3 DNA sequence: TGTGCCAGCAGCTCGAGTCTACTAGCGGGGGGGAGAACGTCCTACAATGAGCAGTTCTTC.